The T cell receptor (beta chain) described here comes from a study of CD8+ T cells in alopecia areata. This clone was found many times. The target antigen is unknown. The authors extracted RNA and reverse transcribed it into cDNA as the sequencing template. Data came from immunoSEQ multiplex PCR; TCRdb stores just in-frame clones and leaves some out. The sample yields some 200,000 clones, roughly 56% seen once. General study findings and limits: An increase in clonality over normal scalp was evident in lesional scalp, especially alopecia totalis/universalis. Scalp samples also yield sequences from resident alphabeta T cells of normal skin. Relative to mice, TCR sharing across patients was less clear, a difference possibly HLA-related.

A FACSAria was used to sort CD4+ and CD8+ T cells. These cells came from PBMCs. Germline V gene sequence: CDR1 SQVTM, CDR2 ANQGSEA. Trimming left V 3 bases short and J 4 bases short, with 11 bases between. CDR3 length equals 13 residues. Sequenced input: CD8+ T cells sorted from blood. The sequence derives from a human donor in good health. The chain uses TRBV29-1 and TRBJ2-3, with no clear D. The DNA of the CDR3 is TGCAGCGTTGAGGACCCAGCAGCAGATACGCAGTATTTT. Amino acid sequence: CSVEDPAADTQYF.